The rows below give T cell receptor beta chains drawn from one sample of a study of blood T cell repertoires in COVID-19. Sequencing used immunoSEQ multiplex PCR; TCRdb keeps in-frame clones, though not all of them. The sample has 95,000 to 150,000 clones, more than 75% seen once. Sequencing was carried out using peripheral blood. The receptors derive from a woman between 65 and 79 years old with acute or convalescent COVID-19. Both conserved end residues are part of each CDR3. The order of the fields is CDR3 protein, CDR3 DNA, V gene, clone size, J gene, D gene. The D gene is left open where the match is weak. Clone size, where shown, is once, few, many, or a class for clones that have expanded.

cdr3_aa: CASLRGDHNEQFF
cdr3_nt: TGTGCCAGTTTACGGGGGGATCACAATGAGCAGTTCTTC
v_call: TRBV2
clone_size: NA
j_call: TRBJ2-1
d_call: TRBD2

cdr3_aa: CASSFRGRYTEAFF
cdr3_nt: TGTGCCAGCAGTTTTAGGGGTAGATACACTGAAGCTTTCTTT
v_call: TRBV28
clone_size: NA
j_call: TRBJ1-1
d_call: NA

cdr3_aa: CATSPDRDYGYTF
cdr3_nt: TGTGCCACCAGCCCGGACAGGGATTATGGCTACACCTTC
v_call: TRBV15
clone_size: few
j_call: TRBJ1-2
d_call: TRBD1

cdr3_aa: CAGSVNEKLFF
cdr3_nt: TGCGCCGGAAGCGTTAATGAAAAACTGTTTTTT
v_call: TRBV5-1
clone_size: few
j_call: TRBJ1-4
d_call: NA

cdr3_aa: CASSLPGLGSNTGELFF
cdr3_nt: TGTGCCAGCAGCTTGCCGGGACTAGGGAGTAACACCGGGGAGCTGTTTTTT
v_call: TRBV5-4
clone_size: NA
j_call: TRBJ2-2
d_call: TRBD2

cdr3_aa: CASSSVDRAGNTIYF
cdr3_nt: TGTGCCAGCAGCTCAGTGGACAGGGCCGGAAACACCATATATTTT
v_call: TRBV7-9
clone_size: NA
j_call: TRBJ1-3
d_call: TRBD1

cdr3_aa: CASSERGSPLHF
cdr3_nt: TGTGCCAGCAGCGAAAGAGGTTCACCCCTCCACTTT
v_call: TRBV3-1/TRBV3-2
clone_size: NA
j_call: TRBJ1-6
d_call: NA

cdr3_aa: CASSQQGTGGANTQYF
cdr3_nt: TGTGCCAGCAGCCAACAGGGGACAGGGGGCGCAAATACGCAGTATTTT
v_call: TRBV3-1/TRBV3-2
clone_size: NA
j_call: TRBJ2-3
d_call: TRBD1

cdr3_aa: CASSPGQTYQPQHF
cdr3_nt: TGTGCCAGCAGTCCTGGACAGACCTATCAGCCCCAGCATTTT
v_call: TRBV28
clone_size: NA
j_call: TRBJ1-5
d_call: NA

cdr3_aa: CAISESGDRAYEQYF
cdr3_nt: TGTGCCATCAGTGAATCTGGGGACAGAGCCTACGAGCAGTACTTC
v_call: TRBV10-3
clone_size: NA
j_call: TRBJ2-7
d_call: TRBD1

cdr3_aa: CASSQDASGSNQPQHF
cdr3_nt: TGTGCCAGCAGCCAAGATGCGAGCGGTAGCAATCAGCCCCAGCATTTT
v_call: TRBV3-1/TRBV3-2
clone_size: NA
j_call: TRBJ1-5
d_call: NA

cdr3_aa: CASTSDRGSPLHF
cdr3_nt: TGTGCCAGTACATCGGACAGGGGGTCACCCCTCCACTTT
v_call: TRBV19
clone_size: NA
j_call: TRBJ1-6
d_call: TRBD1